Following are 20 T cell receptor beta chains from one sample sequenced in a study of cytomegalovirus exposure and HLA in healthy donors. The PCR ran on 60 Vbeta and 13 Jbeta primers. Produced via immunoSEQ multiplex PCR; TCRdb's table is partial and in-frame only. The sample shows roughly 110,000 clones, over 70% of them seen only once. The sequencing sample was made of PBMCs. The receptors were gathered from a man aged 30-40 years in good health and CMV-seronegative.

The chain carries TRBV4-1 and TRBJ1-1; possible D gene TRBD1, 5 bases. The CDR3 has 15 residues. Germline V gene sequence: CDR1 MGHRA, CDR2 YSYEKL. V lost 4 bases and J 0 bases, leaving 12 bases between the germline ends. The CDR3 loop is CASSPVQVMNTEAFF. DNA for the CDR3: TGCGCCAGCAGCCCAGTACAGGTCATGAACACTGAAGCTTTCTTT.

J is TRBJ1-2 and V is TRBV7-9, with D maybe TRBD1 (5 bases). Germline V lookup: CDR1 SEHNR, CDR2 FQNEAQ (reference sequence). V gave up 5 bases and J gave up 0 bases, with 10 bases separating them. There are 14 residues in the CDR3. The DNA of the CDR3 is TGTGCCAGCAGCCAAGACAGAGCTAACTATGGCTACACCTTC. It translates to CASSQDRANYGYTF.

This clone was counted between two and nine times. The chain combines TRBV5-1 with TRBJ2-7; 9 bases fit TRBD1. Looked up from germline, CDR1 is SGHRS and CDR2 is YFSETQ. The CDR3 sequence is 13 residues long. Trimming removed 3 bases from V and 5 bases from J; junction bases left unmatched: 3. CDR3 bases: TGCGCCAGCAGCTGGGACAGGGTCCACGAGCAGTACTTC. Translation: CASSWDRVHEQYF. Full variable domain (outside the CDR3, taken from reference TRBV5-1 and TRBJ2-7): KAGVTQTPRYLIKTRGQQVTLSCSPISGHRSVSWYQQTPGQGLQFLFEYFSETQRNKGNFPGRFSGRQFSNSRSEMNVSTLELGDSALYLCASSWDRVHEQYFGPGTRLTVT.

This rearrangement joins TRBV6-5 to TRBJ2-1, with a tentative D call TRBD1 (5 bases). The CDR3 runs 13 residues. Germline V gene sequence: CDR1 MNHEY, CDR2 SVGAGI. Trimming removed 6 bases at V and 6 bases at J, with 12 bases between. CDR3 bases: TGTGCCAGCAGGCCAGGGTTGAGCAATGAGCAGTTCTTC. Its translation: CASRPGLSNEQFF.

This clone has a handful of counts. In DNA, the CDR3 is TGTGCCAGCAGCCTTACTAGCGGCCCTAGCACAGATACGCAGTATTTT. Protein: CASSLTSGPSTDTQYF. The chain has TRBV6-6 and TRBJ2-3; 8 bases line up with TRBD2. This CDR3 contains 16 residues. After removal of 6 bases from V and 0 bases from J, the junction contained 8 bases not matched to a gene. Germline-derived CDR1 and CDR2 are MNHNY and SVGAGI (reference sequence).

The chain links TRBV10-3 to TRBJ2-7, with D maybe TRBD2 (5 bases). Trimming pared 4 bases from V and 6 bases from J, leaving 16 bases between. The germline gives CDR1 ENHRY, CDR2 SYGVKD. This CDR3 has 14 amino acids. CDR3: CAISAAPPSFEQYF. CDR3 coding DNA: TGTGCCATCAGTGCCGCACCTCCTAGCTTCGAGCAGTACTTC.

This chain joins TRBV7-2 and TRBJ1-3; tentatively, D is TRBD1 (5 bases). Germline V gene lookup returns CDR1 SGHTA and CDR2 FQGNSA. The CDR3 is 17 residues long. The ends were cut back, 2 bases at V and 0 bases at J, with 14 bases in the middle. In nucleotides, the CDR3 is TGTGCCAGCAGCTTATTCGACAGCGAAAGCTCTGGAAACACCATATATTTT. Residues: CASSLFDSESSGNTIYF.

This sequence joins TRBV30 and TRBJ2-6; D not resolved. This CDR3 spans 14 amino acids. With 7 bases removed from V and 3 bases from J, the gap between germline ends came to 13 bases. The germline V gene has CDR1 GTSNPN and CDR2 SVGIG (reference sequence). CDR3 DNA: TGTGCCTCCCAGTCCTGGAGTGGGGCCAACGTCCTGACTTTC. Translating gives CASQSWSGANVLTF.

The chain carries TRBV5-1 and TRBJ2-1; D is undetermined. The CDR3 is made up of 11 amino acids. Trimming pared 0 bases from V and 8 bases from J, leaving 3 bases between. Germline-derived CDR1 and CDR2 are SGHRS and YFSETQ. In DNA form, the CDR3 reads TGCGCCAGCAGCTTGGACTATGAGCAGTTCTTC. This codes for CASSLDYEQFF.

This chain joins TRBV6-1 and TRBJ2-2; D might be TRBD2 (6 bases). The CDR3 is 15 residues long. V was shortened by 8 bases and J by 5 bases, with 18 bases between the two germline ends. Germline CDR1 and CDR2: MNHNS and SASEGT. CDR3 coding DNA: TGTGCCAGCCGGGCGGGACTTGGGGGGACCGGGGAGCTGTTTTTT. Its translation is CASRAGLGGTGELFF.

This clone was detected only once. The chain recombines TRBV6-4 with TRBJ1-2; no definite D call. Germline loops: CDR1 MRHNA, CDR2 SNTAGT. The CDR3 is 13 residues long. V lost 6 bases and J 2 bases, leaving 10 bases between the germline ends. The CDR3 nucleotides read TGTGCCAGCAGACCCGGGGTAAACTATGGCTACACCTTC. This sequence encodes CASRPGVNYGYTF.

The V and J genes are TRBV6-5 and TRBJ2-5; 7 bases are shared with TRBD2. This CDR3 contains 13 residues. CDR1 is MNHEY and CDR2 is SVGAGI in the germline V gene. The ends lost 0 bases at V and 5 bases at J; junction bases unmatched: 0. The CDR3 loop is CASSYSGGETQYF. CDR3 sequence (DNA): TGTGCCAGCAGTTACTCCGGGGGGGAGACCCAGTACTTC.

Notes on this clone: Additional DNA sequences in this sample encode the identical CDR3. J is TRBJ1-4 and V is TRBV30; maybe TRBD1 (5 bases). The germline V and J ends were trimmed by 5 bases and 13 bases, with 17 bases remaining between them. Germline V gene data show CDR1 as GTSNPN and CDR2 as SVGIG (reference sequence). This CDR3 has 12 amino acids. CDR3 nucleotides: TGTGCCTGGGGGGGAGGCCCCCCCCGACTGTTTTTT. Its protein product is CAWGGGPPRLFF.

The V call is TRBV9, the J call TRBJ2-2, with TRBD1 identical over 10 bases. Trimming at V came to 3 bases and at J to 5 bases, leaving 10 bases not matched to a gene. Germline loops: CDR1 SGDLS, CDR2 YYNGEE. This CDR3 has 17 residues. The CDR3 DNA reads as TGTGCCAGCAGCGACCCCGGTTGGACAGGGGGTACCGGGGAGCTGTTTTTT. Its protein is CASSDPGWTGGTGELFF.

This clone showed up just once. V is TRBV5-6 and J is TRBJ2-3; TRBD2 matches 10 bases. J was trimmed by 1 base and V by 0 bases; bases with no gene match: 2. This CDR3 has 16 residues. CDR1 and CDR2 from the germline V gene are SGHDT and YYEEEE. The CDR3 bases are TGTGCCAGCAGCTTGGTAGGGACTAGCGGCACAGATACGCAGTATTTT. As protein: CASSLVGTSGTDTQYF.

This sequence joins TRBV11-1 and TRBJ2-3, with 7 nucleotides matching TRBD2. CDR3 size: 15 residues. The V gene end was trimmed by 1 base and the J gene end by 3 bases; junction bases not matched to a gene: 4. CDR1 and CDR2 (germline): SGHAT, FQDESV (reference sequence). Here the CDR3 DNA reads TGTGCCAGCAGCTTAGTCCTAGCGGTGACAGATACGCAGTATTTT. It codes for CASSLVLAVTDTQYF.

The chain combines TRBV7-2 with TRBJ1-2, with unresolved D. The CDR3 covers 15 residues. V gave up 4 bases and J gave up 0 bases, with 12 bases separating them. Germline assignment: CDR1 SGHTA and CDR2 FQGNSA. CDR3 coding DNA: TGTGCCAGCAGCTACCGACGGGGAGCTAACTATGGCTACACCTTC. Protein product: CASSYRRGANYGYTF. Using reference TRBV7-2 and TRBJ1-2 for the parts outside the CDR3, the full variable domain is GAGVSQSPSNKVTEKGKDVELRCDPISGHTALYWYRQSLGQGLEFLIYFQGNSAPDKSGLPSDRFSAERTGGSVSTLTIQRTQQEDSAVYLCASSYRRGANYGYTFGSGTRLTVV.

V usage is TRBV25-1 and J usage is TRBJ2-1; 8 bases agree with TRBD2. Trimming removed 7 bases from V and 6 bases from J; junction bases left unmatched: 11. The CDR3 totals 15 residues. Germline CDR1 and CDR2: MGHDK and SYGVNS. The CDR3 loop is CASISDGRALNEQFF. The DNA for the CDR3 is TGTGCCAGCATCTCTGACGGGAGGGCCCTCAATGAGCAGTTCTTC.

The chain has TRBV10-3 and TRBJ2-7, with D perhaps matching TRBD2 (5 bases). Trimming cost V 1 base and J 0 bases, with 10 bases left between them. This CDR3 region has 15 residues. Germline lookup yields CDR1 ENHRY and CDR2 SYGVKD. CDR3 coding DNA: TGTGCCATCAGTGAGTTTAGCGAGTACTCCTACGAGCAGTACTTC. As protein: CAISEFSEYSYEQYF.

This chain links TRBV28 with TRBJ2-6, with D unresolved. The CDR3 consists of 13 residues. V was pared by 6 bases and J by 0 bases, with 3 bases between. Germline V gives CDR1 MDHEN, CDR2 SYDVKM. This CDR3 is CASRLSGANVLTF. The CDR3 DNA follows: TGTGCCAGCAGACTCTCTGGGGCCAACGTCCTGACTTTC.